This T cell receptor (beta chain) was identified during a study of cytomegalovirus exposure and HLA in healthy donors. Primers included in the PCR were 60 Vbeta and 13 Jbeta primers. TCRdb's table, derived via immunoSEQ multiplex PCR, lists solely in-frame clones and lacks some. The sample has about 200,000 clones, around 87% seen once. Trimming took off 4 bases at V and 6 bases at J, with 8 bases between the two ends. This CDR3 is 12 amino acids long. Per germline, CDR1 KGHSY and CDR2 FQNENV. The sequencing sample was made of PBMCs. The J gene is TRBJ2-3, the V gene TRBV16; no reliable D call. The clonotype originates from a man aged 25-45 years in good health and CMV-seronegative. In nucleotides, the CDR3 is TGTGCCAGCAGCCGGCAATCGGATACGCAGTATTTT. It translates to CASSRQSDTQYF. The full variable domain, its missing parts supplied by reference TRBV16 and TRBJ2-3, is GEEVAQTPKHLVRGEGQKAKLYCAPIKGHSYVFWYQQVLKNEFKFLISFQNENVFDETGMPKERFSAKCLPNSPCSLEIQATKLEDSAVYFCASSRQSDTQYFGPGTRLTVL.